These 32 T cell receptor beta chains were sequenced from one sample in a study of shared clonotypes between healthy human individuals. The table came from immunoSEQ multiplex PCR; TCRdb's copy has only in-frame clones and leaves some out. The sample carries 2.3 million or so clones, just over 90% recorded once. Sequences were obtained from naive CD4+ T cells from PBMCs. Described subset: CD45RA+ positively selected. These receptors were taken from a man aged 18-30 years in good health. Some clones in this sample may be carry-over from other donors' samples.

This clone was counted a single time. This chain connects TRBV2 to TRBJ2-5; the match to TRBD1 covers 9 bases. The V gene end was trimmed by 4 bases and the J gene end by 5 bases; junction bases not matched to a gene: 5. CDR1 and CDR2 (germline): SNHLY, FYNNEI. The CDR3 is made up of 14 amino acids. The CDR3 DNA reads TGTGCCAGCAGTGGGGACAGGGCCAGGGAGACCCAGTACTTC. Its protein product is CASSGDRARETQYF.

The gene calls are TRBV7-2 and TRBJ2-1, with 9 bases identical to TRBD1. This CDR3 comprises 15 residues. Germline loops: CDR1 SGHTA, CDR2 FQGNSA. The V segment lost 7 bases and the J segment 9 bases; nucleotides outside the gene matches: 13. CDR3 sequence: CASTEYRGQGSEQFF. CDR3 sequence (DNA): TGTGCCAGCACCGAGTACAGGGGGCAAGGTAGTGAGCAGTTCTTC.

This chain uses TRBV19 with TRBJ2-7, with unresolved D. The CDR3 consists of 13 residues. In germline, CDR1 is LNHDA, CDR2 SQIVND (reference sequence). The V gene lost 6 bases and the J gene lost 5 bases, with 14 bases spanning the gap. The CDR3 DNA reads as TGTGCCAGTAGCAAAAACACAGTCCACGAGCAGTACTTC. It codes for CASSKNTVHEQYF.

V gene TRBV4-2 combines with J gene TRBJ1-1; 8 nucleotides align to TRBD1. There are 16 residues in the CDR3. V dropped 2 bases and J dropped 1; count of bases not matched to a gene: 6. The V gene's germline CDR1 is LGHNA and CDR2 YNFKEQ. Here the CDR3 reads CASSQKPGTGNTEAFF. The CDR3 DNA follows: TGTGCCAGCAGCCAAAAACCCGGGACAGGGAACACTGAAGCTTTCTTT.

DNA for the CDR3: TGTGCCAGCAGCCAAAAGGAGGGACCGCCGCCCAGGATCCAGTACTTC. Its protein product is CASSQKEGPPPRIQYF. V usage is TRBV4-2 and J usage is TRBJ2-5, with D possibly being TRBD2 (6 bases). Per germline, CDR1 LGHNA and CDR2 YNFKEQ. The CDR3 runs to 16 residues. Trimming shortened V by 2 bases and J by 10 bases, and 23 bases separated the two germline ends.

The gene calls are TRBV7-2 and TRBJ2-7; D gene uncertain. V gave up 2 bases and J gave up 5 bases, with 10 bases separating them. This CDR3 is 13 amino acids long. The germline gives CDR1 SGHTA, CDR2 FQGNSA. The CDR3 DNA follows: TGTGCCAGCAGCTTATACGGGTTAGACGAGCAGTACTTC. Amino acid sequence: CASSLYGLDEQYF.

The CDR3 region has the DNA TGTGCCTGGAAACGGAGCTCCTACGAGCAGTACTTC. Translation: CAWKRSSYEQYF. V is TRBV30 and J is TRBJ2-7; D gene ambiguous. The length of the CDR3 is 12 residues. Germline V gives CDR1 GTSNPN, CDR2 SVGIG (reference sequence). Trimming left V 4 bases short and J 0 bases short, with 7 bases between.

V usage is TRBV4-1 and J usage is TRBJ1-4; possible D gene TRBD1, 6 bases. Per germline, CDR1 MGHRA and CDR2 YSYEKL. Trimming removed 1 base from V and 5 bases from J, with 11 bases in between. This CDR3 has 15 amino acids. The CDR3 DNA is TGCGCCAGCAGCCAAGGGCTGGGGGCGAATGAAAAACTGTTTTTT. It is translated as CASSQGLGANEKLFF.

This rearrangement joins TRBV18 to TRBJ2-2, with TRBD1 matching over 10 bases. The germline gives CDR1 KGHSH, CDR2 LQKENI. This CDR3 spans 16 amino acids. V lost 2 bases to trimming and J lost 4 bases; unmatched junction nucleotides: 4. The CDR3 sequence is CASSPWGQGTTGELFF. The CDR3 bases are TGTGCCAGCTCACCATGGGGACAGGGGACCACCGGGGAGCTGTTTTTT.

The chain recombines TRBV7-8 with TRBJ1-4; the match to TRBD1 covers 8 bases. CDR1 and CDR2 from the germline V gene are SGHVS and FQNEAQ. Trimming took 2 bases from V and 5 from J; bases not matched to a gene: 10. The CDR3 spans 17 residues. The CDR3 sequence is CASSLSGDGDRNEKLFF. The CDR3 nucleotides read TGTGCCAGCAGCTTATCGGGGGATGGGGACAGGAATGAAAAACTGTTTTTT.

Points on this clone: Other DNA sequences from this sample encode an identical CDR3 as well. The chain joins TRBV18 to TRBJ2-5; D not resolved. The germline V gene has CDR1 KGHSH and CDR2 LQKENI. The CDR3 sequence is 11 residues long. The V and J ends lost 3 bases and 5 bases respectively, with 4 bases between them. CDR3 region: CASSPGETQYF. For the CDR3, the DNA is TGTGCCAGCTCACCTGGCGAGACCCAGTACTTC.

This chain connects TRBV19 to TRBJ2-7, with 11 bases fitting TRBD2. The germline CDR1 and CDR2 sequences are LNHDA and SQIVND (reference sequence). The CDR3 totals 13 residues. Trimming took 8 bases from V and 6 from J; bases not matched to a gene: 6. CDR3 sequence reads: CASGSGRAGEQYF. In DNA, the CDR3 is TGTGCCAGTGGTAGCGGGAGGGCGGGCGAGCAGTACTTC.

V gene TRBV5-4 combines with J gene TRBJ2-7; 7 bases are a match to TRBD2. CDR1 SGHNT and CDR2 YYREEE come from the germline V gene (reference sequence). Trimming took 2 bases from V and 2 from J; bases not matched to a gene: 4. This CDR3 spans 14 amino acids. The CDR3: CASSLGREAYEQYF. In DNA form, the CDR3 reads TGTGCCAGCAGCTTAGGGAGGGAGGCCTACGAGCAGTACTTC.

This chain joins TRBV7-3 and TRBJ2-6; the D gene is possibly TRBD1 (6 bases). The CDR3 is made up of 15 amino acids. V was clipped by 5 bases and J by 6 bases, with 14 bases between them. Germline V gene lookup returns CDR1 SGHTA and CDR2 FQGTGA. The CDR3 is CASSPDRTEANVLTF. The CDR3 bases are TGTGCCAGCAGCCCGGACAGAACTGAGGCCAACGTCCTGACTTTC.

This clone came up once. The CDR3 reads CASSIVGGYTDTQYF. CDR3 DNA sequence: TGTGCCAGTAGTATCGTCGGGGGGTACACAGATACGCAGTATTTT. This chain connects TRBV19 to TRBJ2-3, with 7 bases that match TRBD2. V lost 3 bases, J lost 2 bases, and 5 bases stayed unmatched. The CDR3 runs 15 residues. The germline CDR1 and CDR2 sequences are LNHDA and SQIVND (reference sequence).

The chain has TRBV28 and TRBJ1-4; D is uncertain. In germline, CDR1 is MDHEN, CDR2 SYDVKM. CDR3 length: 16 amino acids. With 2 bases removed from V and 0 bases from J, the gap between germline ends came to 10 bases. In nucleotides, the CDR3 is TGTGCCAGCAGTTTAAAGGGCATCACAACTAATGAAAAACTGTTTTTT. Protein product: CASSLKGITTNEKLFF.

The J gene is TRBJ1-5, the V gene TRBV9; D is uncertain. The CDR3 has 14 amino acids. V was shortened by 3 bases and J by 6 bases, with 13 bases between the two germline ends. Germline CDR1 SGDLS, CDR2 YYNGEE. The DNA of the CDR3 is TGTGCCAGCAGCGGTACAGTGGGCGGTCAGCCCCAGCATTTT. Its translation: CASSGTVGGQPQHF.

The V and J genes are TRBV7-3 and TRBJ2-1; TRBD2 aligns across 14 bases. V shed 4 bases, J shed 1 base, and the junction held 6 bases outside the gene matches. The CDR3 sequence is 18 residues long. The germline CDR1 and CDR2 sequences are SGHTA and FQGTGA. CDR3 bases: TGTGCCAGCAGCTCACAGGGACTAGCGGGAGTGTCCTACAATGAGCAGTTCTTC. This sequence encodes CASSSQGLAGVSYNEQFF. Supplemented by reference TRBV7-3 and TRBJ2-1, the full variable domain reads GAGVSQTPSNKVTEKGKYVELRCDPISGHTALYWYRQSLGQGPEFLIYFQGTGAADDSGLPNDRFFAVRPEGSVSTLKIQRTERGDSAVYLCASSSQGLAGVSYNEQFFGPGTRLTVL.

This clone was found once. The gene calls are TRBV7-9 and TRBJ2-3; tentative D call: TRBD1 (5 bases). There are 12 residues in the CDR3. Trimming cost V 5 bases and J 6 bases, with 9 bases left between them. Germline CDR1 and CDR2: SEHNR and FQNEAQ (reference sequence). This CDR3 reads CASSLNRDTQYF. The CDR3 bases are TGTGCCAGCAGCCTCAACAGGGATACGCAGTATTTT.

This sequence joins TRBV6-6 and TRBJ2-3; TRBD2 might be the D (5 bases). Germline V gene lookup returns CDR1 MNHNY and CDR2 SVGAGI (reference sequence). The CDR3 is 15 amino acids. Trimming took off 7 bases at V and 3 bases at J, with 17 bases between the two ends. CDR3 sequence: CASTDGPSGTDTQYF. For the CDR3, the DNA is TGTGCCAGCACCGACGGGCCGTCGGGGACAGATACGCAGTATTTT.

The V call is TRBV28, the J call TRBJ2-4, with no clear D. The CDR3 is 13 residues long. V lost 7 bases, J lost 6 bases, and 13 bases lay in between. Per germline, CDR1 MDHEN and CDR2 SYDVKM. This chain's CDR3 is CASTPTSVNIQYF. Here the CDR3 DNA reads TGTGCCAGCACCCCGACAAGTGTAAACATTCAGTACTTC.

This sequence joins TRBV19 and TRBJ2-5; no clear D. The germline V gene has CDR1 LNHDA and CDR2 SQIVND (reference sequence). CDR3 length: 14 residues. V dropped 1 base and J dropped 3 bases, with 9 bases sitting between them. CDR3 in DNA: TGTGCCAGTAGTATAGGTGGCAGCAAAGAGACCCAGTACTTC. Translated, it gives CASSIGGSKETQYF.

The chain is built from TRBV2 and TRBJ1-4; D is unclear. The V end lost 7 bases, the J end lost 8 bases, and 11 bases lay between the germline ends. CDR3 length: 12 amino acids. CDR1 and CDR2 (germline): SNHLY, FYNNEI. The CDR3 loop is CASNRVEEKLFF. The CDR3 DNA sequence: TGTGCCAGCAACCGGGTGGAAGAAAAACTGTTTTTT. Together with reference TRBV2 and TRBJ1-4, the CDR3 gives the full variable domain: EPEVTQTPSHQVTQMGQEVILRCVPISNHLYFYWYRQILGQKVEFLVSFYNNEISEKSEIFDDQFSVERPDGSNFTLKIRSTKLEDSAMYFCASNRVEEKLFFGSGTQLSVL.

The chain couples TRBV2 to TRBJ2-7; D possibly matches TRBD1 or TRBD2 (5 bases each). Trimming shortened V by 5 bases and J by 1 base, and 9 bases separated the two germline ends. The CDR3 length is 13 residues. CDR1 and CDR2 from the germline V gene are SNHLY and FYNNEI. The CDR3: CASSWDLSYEQYF. Here the CDR3 DNA reads TGTGCCAGCAGTTGGGACCTGTCCTACGAGCAGTACTTC.

V is TRBV7-8 and J is TRBJ1-1; the D gene is possibly TRBD1 (5 bases). Germline loops: CDR1 SGHVS, CDR2 FQNEAQ. V was cut by 5 bases and J by 0 bases, with 13 bases left in between. This CDR3 is built from 15 residues. The CDR3 nucleotides read TGTGCCAGCAGCCACCTTGACAGTATGAACACTGAAGCTTTCTTT. As protein: CASSHLDSMNTEAFF. Together with reference TRBV7-8 and TRBJ1-1, the CDR3 gives the full variable domain: GAGVSQSPRYKVAKRGQDVALRCDPISGHVSLFWYQQALGQGPEFLTYFQNEAQLDKSGLPSDRFFAERPEGSVSTLKIQRTQQEDSAVYLCASSHLDSMNTEAFFGQGTRLTVV.

The rearrangement joins TRBV28 to TRBJ1-2, with D tentatively TRBD1 (5 bases). The CDR3 consists of 12 residues. V gave up 6 bases and J gave up 3 bases, with 8 bases separating them. The germline gives CDR1 MDHEN, CDR2 SYDVKM. CDR3 in amino acids: CASRTEYYGYTF. In DNA form, the CDR3 reads TGTGCCAGCAGGACAGAATACTATGGCTACACCTTC.

V and J are TRBV7-9 and TRBJ2-1; no clear D gene. The V gene lost 5 bases and the J gene lost 9 bases, with 11 bases spanning the gap. The CDR3 has 12 amino acids. Germline-derived CDR1 and CDR2 are SEHNR and FQNEAQ (reference sequence). The CDR3 nucleotides read TGTGCCAGCAGCACCTCTGGCCTTGAGCAGTTCTTC. Translation gives CASSTSGLEQFF.

This clone was found once. The chain carries TRBV19 and TRBJ2-2; D is perhaps TRBD1 (6 bases). CDR3 length: 14 amino acids. With 7 bases removed from V and 7 bases from J, the gap between germline ends came to 16 bases. Germline V gene data show CDR1 as LNHDA and CDR2 as SQIVND (reference sequence). The CDR3 sequence: CASMVTGLGGELFF. The CDR3 nucleotides read TGTGCCAGTATGGTTACAGGGTTGGGCGGGGAGCTGTTTTTT.

This chain uses TRBV27 with TRBJ2-7; D may correspond to TRBD1 or TRBD2 (5 bases each). This CDR3 contains 16 residues. Trimming removed 0 bases at V and 0 bases at J, with 12 bases between. Per germline, CDR1 MNHEY and CDR2 SMNVEV (reference sequence). CDR3 region: CASSLSHFGGSYEQYF. The CDR3 DNA sequence: TGTGCCAGCAGTTTATCTCACTTTGGGGGCTCCTACGAGCAGTACTTC.

The rearrangement links TRBV18 to TRBJ2-1; D is possibly TRBD2 (5 bases). Germline-derived CDR1 and CDR2 are KGHSH and LQKENI. The CDR3 contains 15 residues. V dropped 1 base and J dropped 4 bases, with 11 bases sitting between them. This CDR3 is CASSPRSQRYNEQFF. In DNA form, the CDR3 reads TGTGCCAGCTCACCACGTAGCCAGCGGTACAATGAGCAGTTCTTC.

V gene TRBV15 combines with J gene TRBJ2-5; 7 bases are a match to TRBD2. The CDR3 length is 15 residues. Germline CDR1 LNHNV, CDR2 YYDKDF (reference sequence). V trimming: 2 bases; J trimming: 2 bases; junction bases outside the gene matches: 5. In DNA, the CDR3 is TGTGCCACCAGCAGACCTCTAGCGGCACAAGAGACCCAGTACTTC. As protein: CATSRPLAAQETQYF.

This chain uses TRBV4-3 with TRBJ2-6, with a possible D match to TRBD1 (6 bases). The CDR3 has 20 amino acids. The V end was cut by 0 bases, the J end by 5 bases, with 23 bases between. CDR1 and CDR2 (germline): LGHNA, YSLEER. The CDR3 reads CASSQDLGASGASWANVLTF. CDR3 in DNA: TGCGCCAGCAGCCAAGATCTGGGGGCCTCAGGGGCCTCCTGGGCCAACGTCCTGACTTTC.